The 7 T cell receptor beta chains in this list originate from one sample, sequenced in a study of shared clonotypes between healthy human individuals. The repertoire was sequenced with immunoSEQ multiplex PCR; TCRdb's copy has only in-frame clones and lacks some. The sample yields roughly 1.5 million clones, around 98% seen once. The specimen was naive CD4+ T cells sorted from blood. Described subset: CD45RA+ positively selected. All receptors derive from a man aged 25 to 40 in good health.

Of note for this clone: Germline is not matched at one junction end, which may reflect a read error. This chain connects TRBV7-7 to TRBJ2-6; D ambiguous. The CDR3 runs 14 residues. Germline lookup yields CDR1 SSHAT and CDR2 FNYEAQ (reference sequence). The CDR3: CASSPVSGANVLTF. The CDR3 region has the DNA TGTGCTAGCAGCCCAGTCTCTGGGGCCAACGTCCTGACTTTC.

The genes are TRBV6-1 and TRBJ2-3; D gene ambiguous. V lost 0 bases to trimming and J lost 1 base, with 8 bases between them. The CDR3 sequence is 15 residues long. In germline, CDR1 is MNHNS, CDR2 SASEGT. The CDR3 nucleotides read TGTGCCAGCAGTGAAGCTTCGGCGGGCACAGATACGCAGTATTTT. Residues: CASSEASAGTDTQYF.

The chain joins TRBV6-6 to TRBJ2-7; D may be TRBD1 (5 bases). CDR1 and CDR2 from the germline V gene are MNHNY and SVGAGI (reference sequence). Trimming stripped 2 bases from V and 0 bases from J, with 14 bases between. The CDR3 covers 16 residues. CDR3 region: CASSYDRRQHSYEQYF. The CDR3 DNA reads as TGTGCCAGCAGTTACGATAGGCGACAGCACTCCTACGAGCAGTACTTC.

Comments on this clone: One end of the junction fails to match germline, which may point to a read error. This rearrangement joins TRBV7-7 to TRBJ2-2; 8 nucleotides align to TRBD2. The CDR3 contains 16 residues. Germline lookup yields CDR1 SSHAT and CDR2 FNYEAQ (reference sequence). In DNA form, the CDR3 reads TGTGCTAGCAGCCGATTAGCGGGAACGAACACCGGGGAGCTGTTTTTT. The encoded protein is CASSRLAGTNTGELFF.

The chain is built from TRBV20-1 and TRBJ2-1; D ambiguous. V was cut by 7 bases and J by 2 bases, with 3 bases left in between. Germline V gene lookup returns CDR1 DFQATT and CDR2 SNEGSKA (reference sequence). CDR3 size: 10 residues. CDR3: CSGTYNEQFF. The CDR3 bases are TGCAGTGGAACCTACAATGAGCAGTTCTTC.

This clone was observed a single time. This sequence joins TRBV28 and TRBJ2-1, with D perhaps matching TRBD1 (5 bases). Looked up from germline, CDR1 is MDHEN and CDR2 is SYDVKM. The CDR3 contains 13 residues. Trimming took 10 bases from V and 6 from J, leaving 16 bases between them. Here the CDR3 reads CATFGALRNEQFF. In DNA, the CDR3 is TGTGCCACCTTTGGGGCTCTCCGCAATGAGCAGTTCTTC. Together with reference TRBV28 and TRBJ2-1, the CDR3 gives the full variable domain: DVKVTQSSRYLVKRTGEKVFLECVQDMDHENMFWYRQDPGLGLRLIYFSYDVKMKEKGDIPEGYSVSREKKERFSLILESASTNQTSMYLCATFGALRNEQFFGPGTRLTVL.

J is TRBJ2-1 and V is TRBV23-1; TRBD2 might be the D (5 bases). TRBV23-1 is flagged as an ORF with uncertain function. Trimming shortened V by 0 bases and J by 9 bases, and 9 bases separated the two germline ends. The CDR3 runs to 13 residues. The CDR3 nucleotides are TGCGCCAGCAGTCAATCGAGGGATATTGAGCAGTTCTTC. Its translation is CASSQSRDIEQFF.